This TCR beta chain appears in the sequencing data of a study of CD4 T cells in relation to SARS-CoV-2 and coronaviruses. Overall study findings and caveats: Crossreactivity was assessed only for spike protein, not other viral proteins.

Uncultured naive and memory CD4+ T cells supplied DNA for deep TCR-beta sequencing. Some clones are missing from TCRdb's copy, which holds only in-frame ones; the method was immunoSEQ multiplex PCR. The data contain 60,000 to 65,000 clones, around 93% of them singletons. This CDR3 is built from 16 residues. CD4+ T cells from unexposed donors were obtained before the COVID-19 pandemic (2011-2018). Cryopreserved PBMCs were CD4-enriched, then split into naive and memory cells. In the case of this clone: Its antigen is not identified.

The clonotype comes from a human donor in good health. Sequencing was carried out using naive CD4+ T cells from PBMCs. Subset meaning: naive CD4+ T cells isolated by negative enrichment. The chain has TRBV21-1 and TRBJ2-2; the table's D call, TRBD2, was not checked against the DNA. TRBV21-1 has pseudogene status. The CDR3 DNA sequence: TGTGCCAGCAGCAAAGTGGAGGCGGGAGTCACCGGGGAGCTGTTTTTT. Its protein is CASSKVEAGVTGELFF.